The 14 T cell receptor beta chains listed next were all sequenced from one sample in a study of T-cell memory formation after mild COVID-19. TCRdb independently ran MiXCR on the 5' RACE reads; one entry per CDR3 protein. The sample lists about 150,000 distinct CDR3 sequences; less than 20% were seen once. The sample comprised PBMCs or a T cell subset sorted from them (not recorded which). Receptor source: an adult woman who had mild COVID-19 (a few samples of this study predate the infection). Cell type and time point are not known.

This clonotype was seen only a few times. This chain links TRBV24-1 with TRBJ1-5, with D possibly being TRBD1 (6 bases). The CDR3 totals 15 residues. Germline V gene sequence: CDR1 KGHDR, CDR2 SFDVKD. V was trimmed by 7 bases and J by 3 bases, leaving 15 bases between them. The CDR3 DNA follows: TGTGCCACCAGCGGAACAGGGACTCTCAATCAGCCCCAGCATTTT. Translated, it gives CATSGTGTLNQPQHF.

In its sample, this clonotype was seen a few times. The DNA for the CDR3 is TGCGCCAGCAGCCAAGATCGAACTAGAGGGAATGAAAAACTGTTTTTT. It encodes CASSQDRTRGNEKLFF. The rearrangement links TRBV4-1 to TRBJ1-4; no firm D call. V dropped 0 bases and J dropped 5 bases, with 13 bases sitting between them. This CDR3 is built from 16 residues. Germline CDR1 MGHRA, CDR2 YSYEKL.

This clonotype showed up just a few times. The chain couples TRBV29-1 to TRBJ1-3, with 8 bases fitting TRBD1. The CDR3 runs to 15 residues. Per germline, CDR1 SQVTM and CDR2 ANQGSEA. Unmatched junction bases numbered 8, after V lost 3 bases and J lost 4 bases. CDR3 amino acids: CSVDALGTGGNTIYF. The CDR3 DNA follows: TGCAGCGTTGATGCTCTCGGGACAGGCGGAAACACCATATATTTT.

V usage is TRBV29-1 and J usage is TRBJ1-1; D not resolved. V was cut by 5 bases and J by 1 base, with 8 bases left in between. The CDR3 spans 12 residues. CDR1 and CDR2 from the germline V gene are SQVTM and ANQGSEA. The CDR3 DNA reads as TGCAGCGTTCGGGATACGAACACTGAAGCTTTCTTT. It specifies CSVRDTNTEAFF.

V usage is TRBV5-1 and J usage is TRBJ2-7; D is undetermined. This CDR3 is built from 15 residues. V lost 3 bases and J lost 0, with 13 bases in between. Germline loops: CDR1 SGHRS, CDR2 YFSETQ. The CDR3 DNA is TGCGCCAGCAGCTCTACGGGCAAACTCTCCTACGAGCAGTACTTC. This encodes CASSSTGKLSYEQYF.

The V and J genes are TRBV7-3 and TRBJ1-2; 11 bases are a match to TRBD1. This CDR3 contains 16 residues. Losses at the gene ends were 5 bases for V and 7 bases for J; bases not matched to a gene: 12. Germline CDR1 reads SGHTA; CDR2 reads FQGTGA. The CDR3 loop reads CASSRGTGGSLSGYTF. The CDR3 nucleotides are TGTGCCAGCAGCCGCGGGACAGGGGGGTCTTTGAGTGGCTACACCTTC.

This clonotype was recorded a few times. V is TRBV11-2 and J is TRBJ2-1; D unclear. Germline loops: CDR1 SGHAT, CDR2 FQNNGV. The CDR3 spans 11 residues. The V end was cut by 5 bases, the J end by 8 bases, with 7 bases between. The DNA for the CDR3 is TGTGCCAGCAGCCCCCTGGATGAGCAGTTCTTC. Encoded protein: CASSPLDEQFF. Variable domain in full (rest from reference TRBV11-2 and TRBJ2-1): EAGVAQSPRYKIIEKRQSVAFWCNPISGHATLYWYQQILGQGPKLLIQFQNNGVVDDSQLPKDRFSAERLKGVDSTLKIQPAKLEDSAVYLCASSPLDEQFFGPGTRLTVL.

The sample holds a few counts of this clonotype. The chain joins TRBV30 to TRBJ1-6; 7 nucleotides match TRBD1. The germline CDR1 and CDR2 sequences are GTSNPN and SVGIG (reference sequence). Trimming cost V 3 bases and J 10 bases; bases outside gene matches: 9. The CDR3 sequence is 14 residues long. CDR3 sequence reads: CAWRPTGDGSPLHF. Written as DNA, the CDR3 is TGTGCCTGGAGACCAACAGGGGATGGGTCACCCCTCCACTTT.

The chain has TRBV14 and TRBJ2-1; TRBD2 agrees at 8 bases. Per the germline V gene, CDR1 is SGHDN and CDR2 is FVKESK. CDR3 length: 17 amino acids. V lost 0 bases, J lost 3 bases, and 7 bases stayed unmatched. The CDR3 DNA is TGTGCCAGCAGCCAAGATTACCTAGCGGGTTACTACAATGAGCAGTTCTTC. This codes for CASSQDYLAGYYNEQFF.

This clonotype has more than one count but fewer than ten. The rearrangement joins TRBV15 to TRBJ2-5, with a tentative D call TRBD2 (5 bases). The V and J ends lost 5 bases and 2 bases respectively, with 12 bases between them. Germline lookup yields CDR1 LNHNV and CDR2 YYDKDF (reference sequence). The length of the CDR3 is 14 residues. The CDR3 DNA is TGTGCCACCAGCCAGGCCCGGACTCAAGAGACCCAGTACTTC. Protein sequence: CATSQARTQETQYF.

The V gene is TRBV5-1, the J gene TRBJ2-1, with a tentative D call TRBD2 (6 bases). The V gene's germline CDR1 is SGHRS and CDR2 YFSETQ. The CDR3 is 19 amino acids. Between the trimmed V and J ends, which lost 4 bases and 6 bases, there was a span of 29 bases. CDR3 in DNA: TGCGCCAGCAGCCCCTCGGGGGAATTGGGCTCACTTGGGGGCAATGAGCAGTTCTTC. Amino acid sequence: CASSPSGELGSLGGNEQFF.

In its sample, this clonotype was seen many times. This chain links TRBV12-3 or TRBV12-4 with TRBJ2-5, with 8 bases fitting TRBD2. The CDR3 runs to 15 residues. The junction had 5 bases not matched to a gene; V was cut back by 1 base and J by 4 bases. The CDR3 DNA follows: TGTGCCAGCAGTTTAGGGCTAGCGGGTCGAGAGACCCAGTACTTC. The encoded protein is CASSLGLAGRETQYF.

This clonotype was detected a few times. The genes are TRBV30 and TRBJ2-1; D remains ambiguous. V lost 1 base, J lost 8 bases, and 15 bases lay in between. Per germline, CDR1 GTSNPN and CDR2 SVGIG (reference sequence). This CDR3 comprises 14 residues. The CDR3 is CAWSGASGFDEQFF. The CDR3 DNA follows: TGTGCCTGGAGTGGGGCCAGTGGGTTCGATGAGCAGTTCTTC.

This clonotype has ten or more counts. The V call is TRBV5-1, the J call TRBJ2-2; 8 bases agree with TRBD1. Germline V gene lookup returns CDR1 SGHRS and CDR2 YFSETQ. This CDR3 region has 16 residues. V lost 0 bases to trimming and J lost 4 bases; unmatched junction nucleotides: 5. Written as DNA, the CDR3 is TGCGCCAGCAGCTTGGGCCGGACAGGGCTCACCGGGGAGCTGTTTTTT. It yields the protein CASSLGRTGLTGELFF.